The source of this T cell receptor beta chain is a study of blood T cells in healthy people across ages. A J-beta primer mix and a sample-barcoded 5' primer were used in a second PCR of about 7 to 11 cycles. TCRdb itself ran the 5' RACE reads through MiXCR, one entry per CDR3 protein. The sample includes approximately 850,000 distinct CDR3 sequences, 40% to 50% seen only once; the top ten take around 18%. Study-level points and caveats: Unsorted PBMCs blocked a conclusive comparison of naive and antigen-experienced cells. Age brought a roughly linear fall in TCR beta diversity measured per million T cells.

The authors drew approximately 10 milliliters of peripheral blood from each donor. The amount of total RNA extracted per sample was at least 5.5 micrograms. Of note for this clonotype: Its antigen remains unidentified.

Sequenced input: blood. The TCR sequence derives from a man aged 55-75 years in good health.

DNA of the CDR3: TGTGCCACGACGCCTCTGGACAGGGCACAAGCTTTCTTT. This codes for CATTPLDRAQAFF. The chain recombines TRBV6-1 with TRBJ1-1, with 8 bases that match TRBD1. V trimming: 10 bases; J trimming: 9 bases; junction bases outside the gene matches: 13. Per the germline V gene, CDR1 is MNHNS and CDR2 is SASEGT. The CDR3 totals 13 residues.